This T cell receptor beta chain was documented in a study of T cell changes during pregnancy in multiple sclerosis. Germline V gene lookup returns CDR1 SGHNT and CDR2 YENEEA. V gave up 4 bases and J gave up 6 bases; unmatched junction bases: 5. The length of the CDR3 is 14 residues. Using immunoSEQ multiplex PCR, the repertoire was profiled, and TCRdb retains in-frame clones only, with some absent. The profile shows about 20,000 clones, more than 70% of them singletons. V is TRBV11-3 and J is TRBJ2-7, with TRBD2 matching over 11 bases. This sequence was found in a female donor with multiple sclerosis, enrolled in a pregnancy study. Sequences were derived from CD8+ T cells from peripheral blood mononuclear cells, sampled after pregnancy. CDR3 region: CASSSGTSGTEQYF. The CDR3, as DNA: TGTGCCAGCAGCTCCGGGACTAGCGGCACCGAGCAGTACTTC.